This TCR beta chain was sequenced for a study of blood T cell repertoires in COVID-19. About the research overall: Samples of COVID-19 (acute and convalescent) were obtained from the United States, Italy and Spain. T cells, B-cell-depleted T cells, or PBMCs supplied cDNA or gDNA.

This CDR3 has 17 amino acids. The germline gives CDR1 MDHEN, CDR2 SYDVKM. With V trimmed by 2 bases and J by 1 base, 7 bases remained unmatched. In Seattle, patients joined the study during active infection and were tracked longitudinally. Original data processing: Reference gene primer amplification in the assay estimated nucleated cell counts. Produced via immunoSEQ multiplex PCR; TCRdb's table is partial and in-frame only. V, J and clone size are those of that table, while D and trimming were read from the DNA. Among fewer than 300,000 clones, approximately 91% were seen once, and the ten largest hold 2% to 2.5%.

The receptor's source is a woman aged 25 to 39 with COVID-19, enrolled during active disease. This chain links TRBV28 with TRBJ2-7; 11 nucleotides match TRBD2. Sequencing used peripheral blood. The CDR3 bases are TGTGCCAGCAGTTTAATAACTAGCGGGAGCCGATCCTACGAGCAGTACTTC. Encoded protein: CASSLITSGSRSYEQYF.